The following is a T cell receptor (beta chain) sequence with its context. As yet, its antigen is unknown. Molecular barcoding with unique molecular identifiers was used for the TCRbeta library. One entry per CDR3 protein, called by TCRdb with MiXCR from the PCR reads. The sample lists 250,000 to 400,000 distinct CDR3 sequences; approximately 23% were seen once. The sample originates from a study of T-cell reconstitution after alpha-beta-depleted transplantation in children. Study conclusions and caveats: T-cell counts and diversity at one year following transplant were attributed mainly to newly produced T cells. Reportedly, alpha-beta T cells present about two months post-transplant originated from several hundred expanded clones of graft origin.

CDR3 length equals 15 residues. The V end was cut by 3 bases, the J end by 2 bases, with 10 bases between. Germline CDR1 KGHDR, CDR2 SFDVKD. The chain joins TRBV24-1 to TRBJ2-1, with D unclear. This sequence originates from a male patient between 5 and 17 years old who had a stem cell transplant for acute lymphoblastic leukemia, so the T cells may come from the graft donor. This specimen was PBMCs, mostly from graft donor cells, taken 180 days after TCRalphabeta/CD19-depleted stem cell transplant. The CDR3 region is CATSDVGRPYNEQFF. The DNA of the CDR3 is TGTGCCACCAGTGATGTGGGCCGCCCCTACAATGAGCAGTTCTTC.